A single sample is the source of the 10 T cell receptor beta chains below, sequenced in a study of T cells in Graves' hyperthyroidism and ophthalmopathy. Researchers took RNA transcripts and amplified the TCR beta CDR3 regions from them. An initial round of RT-PCR targeting the TCR CDR3 relied on the HTBI primer set. MiXCR, applied by TCRdb to the multiplex PCR reads, yields one record per CDR3 protein. The table lists about 410,000 distinct CDR3 sequences, roughly 14% of them singletons. Material for sequencing was blood. These receptors came from a man aged 18 to 30 with Graves' ophthalmopathy.

This clonotype was seen many times. The gene calls are TRBV5-1 and TRBJ1-1, with a possible D match to TRBD1 (6 bases). Looked up from germline, CDR1 is SGHRS and CDR2 is YFSETQ. This CDR3 spans 13 amino acids. The ends were cut back, 0 bases at V and 10 bases at J, with 13 bases in the middle. This CDR3 reads CASSLGEEQGAFF. The CDR3 DNA reads TGCGCCAGCAGCTTGGGAGAGGAACAGGGAGCTTTCTTT.

This clonotype appeared many times. The V call is TRBV5-5, the J call TRBJ1-2; a weak D match, TRBD1 (5 bases). Germline V gives CDR1 SGHKS, CDR2 YYEKEE (reference sequence). V dropped 0 bases and J dropped 4 bases, with 7 bases sitting between them. CDR3 length: 13 amino acids. The chain's CDR3 is CASSLAGSYGYTF. The CDR3 DNA follows: TGTGCCAGCAGCTTGGCAGGGAGCTATGGCTACACCTTC.

Concerning this clonotype: Given a much more abundant clone one base away, this may be a read error. The chain carries TRBV20-1 and TRBJ2-7; tentatively, D is TRBD1 or TRBD2 (5 bases each). The germline V gene encodes CDR1 DFQATT and CDR2 SNEGSKA (reference sequence). The CDR3 covers 14 residues. Written as DNA, the CDR3 is TGCGGTGCTAGTCCCGGCCGAGGGGCTTACGAGCAGTACTTC. It codes for CGASPGRGAYEQYF.

At least ten counts were recorded for this clonotype. The genes are TRBV5-8 and TRBJ1-1, with TRBD1 identical over 9 bases. The V gene's germline CDR1 is SGHTS and CDR2 YDEGEE. The ends lost 8 bases at V and 4 bases at J; junction bases unmatched: 9. The length of the CDR3 is 14 residues. The CDR3 coding sequence is TGTGCCAGATCCAGGACAGGGGCTTTCACTGAAGCTTTCTTT. Translated: CARSRTGAFTEAFF.

The table lists this clonotype with many counts. The genes are TRBV11-2 and TRBJ2-1, with a weak D call TRBD2 (5 bases). This CDR3 spans 18 amino acids. The germline V and J ends were trimmed by 1 base and 0 bases, with 16 bases remaining between them. Germline CDR1 and CDR2: SGHAT and FQNNGV. The CDR3 here is CASSLGESWQISYNEQFF. CDR3 nucleotides: TGTGCCAGCAGCTTAGGGGAGTCTTGGCAGATCTCCTACAATGAGCAGTTCTTC.

A few counts support this clonotype. V is TRBV6-1 and J is TRBJ1-6; TRBD1 matches at 9 bases. The CDR3 totals 15 residues. The V segment lost 6 bases and the J segment 5 bases; nucleotides outside the gene matches: 5. Germline V gives CDR1 MNHNS, CDR2 SASEGT. The CDR3 loop is CASRTRDRDNSPLHF. CDR3 nucleotides: TGTGCCAGCAGGACCCGGGACAGGGATAATTCACCCCTCCACTTT.

This clonotype was recorded at least ten times. The chain carries TRBV5-1 and TRBJ2-3; tentative D call: TRBD1 (7 bases). Germline-derived CDR1 and CDR2 are SGHRS and YFSETQ. V lost 3 bases and J 2 bases, leaving 19 bases between the germline ends. CDR3 length equals 17 residues. CDR3 loop: CASSSGDSHYNTDTQYF. The CDR3 nucleotides are TGCGCCAGCAGCTCGGGGGACAGTCATTACAACACAGATACGCAGTATTTT.

This clonotype appeared many times. This chain connects TRBV27 to TRBJ2-2, with D perhaps matching TRBD1 (6 bases). Germline CDR1 reads MNHEY; CDR2 reads SMNVEV (reference sequence). V lost 8 bases and J 2 bases, leaving 15 bases between the germline ends. This CDR3 spans 15 amino acids. CDR3 DNA sequence: TGTGCCAGCCGCCCCGGGACACTCAACACCGGGGAGCTGTTTTTT. It codes for CASRPGTLNTGELFF.

CDR3 sequence: CASSLVSRAGDTEAFF. CDR3 sequence (DNA): TGTGCCAGCAGCTTGGTGTCCCGGGCCGGGGACACTGAAGCTTTCTTT. This chain uses TRBV5-5 with TRBJ1-1; D remains ambiguous. Trimming shortened V by 0 bases and J by 3 bases, and 15 bases separated the two germline ends. The germline V gene encodes CDR1 SGHKS and CDR2 YYEKEE (reference sequence). The CDR3 contains 16 residues.

This clonotype was counted a few times. The V call is TRBV11-3, the J call TRBJ2-5, with a tentative D call TRBD1 (8 bases). The CDR3 sequence is 16 residues long. Looked up from germline, CDR1 is SGHNT and CDR2 is YENEEA. V shed 5 bases and J shed 5 bases, with 21 bases lying between them. The CDR3 bases are TGTGCCAGCAGCGGACGGGGGGACAGGCAGGGGGAGACCCAGTACTTC. Translation: CASSGRGDRQGETQYF.